This entry is about one T cell receptor (beta chain). The source of the sample is a study of blood T cell repertoires in COVID-19. Overall study context: Nucleic acid was either cDNA or gDNA, and it came from T cells, B-cell-depleted T cells, or PBMCs.

Repertoires were generated with immunoSEQ multiplex PCR, while TCRdb's copy carries only in-frame clones and drops some. The sample includes roughly 54,000 clones, about nine tenths of them seen just once. The V and J ends lost 5 bases and 3 bases respectively, with 19 bases between them. The CDR3 consists of 15 residues. Germline V gene data show CDR1 as SQVTM and CDR2 as ANQGSEA. The sequence derives from a woman aged 55 to 70 with active or convalescent COVID-19. This chain joins TRBV29-1 and TRBJ1-1; D remains ambiguous. Sequencing was carried out using peripheral blood. The CDR3: CSVSDLGGRYTEAFF. Written as DNA, the CDR3 is TGCAGCGTTTCTGACCTAGGAGGCCGATACACTGAAGCTTTCTTT.